The source of this T cell receptor beta chain is a study of cytomegalovirus exposure and HLA in healthy donors (dated by TCRdb to 2016 to 2017). Regarding the study in general: The 650 to 800 repertoires of the first cohort and the 110 or so validation repertoires were produced on the same platform, according to a later analysis. The aim of the study was to test whether cataloging public T cell receptors could identify signatures of past pathogen exposure. A separate validation cohort of 100 to 150 different subjects was used in addition to the approximately 670-subject first cohort. The study combined high-throughput TCR immunosequencing, statistical association of individual TCRs with disease status, and machine learning to predict cytomegalovirus infection status.

Donors formed part of the validation cohort, which comprised about 130 subjects and was distinct from the first cohort of 550 to 850 subjects. Here is what the overall study found, with its caveats: A few of the identified cytomegalovirus-associated TCR beta chains were confirmed in vitro to be specific for cytomegalovirus antigens. While some public TCRs were present in many individuals, most TCR sequences turned up only very rarely across donors. In the study, 150 to 200 TCR beta chains were listed as associated with cytomegalovirus. All 120 or so repertoires were used to score co-occurrence in the validation cohort in a later analysis, because that analysis had no HLA typing for the cohort. It was suggested by the authors that the approach could potentially be generalized to other disease states and immunological phenotypes. In both the original and validation cohorts, the classifier was reported to diagnose cytomegalovirus status with high specificity and sensitivity. A later analysis found that TCRs clustered in the first cohort also tended to co-occur in the roughly 120 validation repertoires, with 94% of cluster scores above 0.

As concerns this clone: It lacks a known antigen. Per-base qualities were not stored, and no clone one base away is much larger.

Receptor amplification or capture employed the immunoSEQ multiplex PCR assay. In the original analysis: A statistical classification framework was built for diagnosing cytomegalovirus status from the catalog of TCR beta chain sequences. This immuneACCESS table, as held by TCRdb, lists in-frame sequences with V and J called but not all clones. Of the missing ones, under half trace to an unresolved V gene in checked studies; the others have no known cause. V and J calls and clone size are given by that table; D and trimming were obtained from the DNA. Across this sample there are hundreds of thousands of clones, with roughly 83% seen only once. Around 5.6% of the sample is in the top ten clones. A distance of 15 bases separates the germline ends of V and J, which lose 4 bases and 5 bases respectively. The germline V gene (reference sequence) yields SGHNT for CDR1 and YYREEE for CDR2. The CDR3 runs 14 residues from the cysteine to the phenylalanine. CDR3 DNA only is kept here, 42 bases in frame from base 1.

The clonotype comes from a woman aged 18-29 years in good health and CMV-seronegative. The sample was PBMCs. Here the chain combines TRBV5-4 and TRBJ1-2; a weak D assignment points to TRBD1 (5 bases agree). Read as DNA, the sequence is TGTGCCAGCAGCCAAGGGGTCGGGAATTATGGCTACACCTTC. This is translated as CASSQGVGNYGYTF.